These T cell receptor beta chains were read from a single sample in a study of identical twins. TCRdb itself ran the 5' RACE reads through MiXCR, one entry per CDR3 protein. The sample yields around 1.7 million distinct CDR3 sequences, about 32% seen once. Material: cord blood. The receptors come from a newborn girl in good health. Each CDR3 is given with its conserved first and last residue. The D gene is left open where the match is weak. Only some rows state a clone size, as once, few, many or a class for expanded clones.

>NA|NA|TRBJ1-1|TRBV13|15
CASSSVDTLNTEAFF
TGTGCCAGCAGCTCGGTGGACACCTTGAACACTGAAGCTTTCTTT
>NA|few|TRBJ1-5|TRBV20-1|13
CSAIYTKDQPQHF
TGCAGTGCTATTTACACGAAAGATCAGCCCCAGCATTTT
>TRBD2|NA|TRBJ2-3|TRBV11-2|17
CAGSLARTSGFTDTQYF
TGTGCCGGCAGCTTGGCGCGGACTAGCGGTTTCACAGATACGCAGTATTTT
>NA|NA|TRBJ2-7|TRBV7-6|14
CASSVEESSYEQYF
TGTGCCAGCAGCGTAGAGGAAAGCTCCTACGAGCAGTACTTC
>NA|NA|TRBJ2-1|TRBV20-1|14
CSARDKPSYNEQFF
TGCAGTGCTAGAGATAAGCCCTCCTACAATGAGCAGTTCTTC
>TRBD1|NA|TRBJ1-5|TRBV12-3/TRBV12-4|20
CASSLGPPQGTRFSNQPQHF
TGTGCCAGCAGTTTGGGGCCACCACAGGGGACGCGGTTTAGCAATCAGCCCCAGCATTTT
>TRBD1|NA|TRBJ2-7|TRBV6-5|13
CASSYSRGHEQYF
TGTGCCAGCAGTTACAGCAGGGGGCACGAGCAGTACTTC
>TRBD2|few|TRBJ2-1|TRBV5-1|16
CASSPRAGGQYNEQFF
TGCGCCAGCAGCCCCCGGGCGGGGGGGCAATACAATGAGCAGTTCTTC
>NA|NA|TRBJ2-7|TRBV27|12
CASRGLRYEQYF
TGTGCCAGCAGGGGTCTACGATACGAGCAGTACTTC
>TRBD2|few|TRBJ2-3|TRBV28|18
CASTRSREAYISTDTQYF
TGTGCCAGCACCCGGAGTCGGGAGGCCTATATATCCACAGATACGCAGTATTTT
>TRBD2|NA|TRBJ2-4|TRBV27|14
CASSFSGTQNIQYF
TGTGCCAGCAGTTTTAGCGGGACCCAAAACATTCAGTACTTC
>NA|NA|TRBJ2-3|TRBV5-1|16
CASSPRGLTSTDTQYF
TGCGCCAGCAGCCCTAGGGGACTTACAAGCACAGATACGCAGTATTTT
>NA|few|TRBJ1-5|TRBV20-1|14
CSAISGQHNQPQHF
TGCAGTGCTATCTCCGGGCAGCACAATCAGCCCCAGCATTTT
>NA|many|TRBJ1-4|TRBV13|14
CASSARIRREKLFF
TGTGCCAGCAGCGCCAGGATCCGTCGGGAAAAACTGTTTTTT
>NA|once|TRBJ1-2|TRBV24-1|22
CATSDLYPWYPLPNTGNYGYTF
TGTGCCACCAGTGATTTATACCCCTGGTACCCCCTCCCCAATACAGGCAACTATGGCTACACCTTC
>TRBD1|few|TRBJ2-3|TRBV7-9|17
CASSLRGQGIRTDTQYF
TGTGCCAGCAGCTTAAGAGGACAGGGGATAAGAACAGATACGCAGTATTTT
>NA|NA|TRBJ1-1|TRBV10-3|15
CAISGVGARNTEAFF
TGTGCCATCAGTGGGGTGGGGGCCAGGAACACTGAAGCTTTCTTT
>TRBD1|few|TRBJ2-7|TRBV28|14
CASSIPGQTYEQYF
TGTGCCAGCAGTATTCCGGGACAGACATACGAGCAGTACTTC
>NA|NA|TRBJ1-5|TRBV10-3|17
CAISAERASSRGKPQHF
TGTGCCATCAGTGCCGAGAGGGCTTCATCCCGGGGTAAGCCCCAGCATTTT
>NA|NA|TRBJ1-1|TRBV28|15
CASSPPRQSNTEAFF
TGTGCCAGCAGCCCCCCCCGACAGAGCAACACTGAAGCTTTCTTT
>NA|few|TRBJ1-6|TRBV11-2|18
CASSSQPTRSSYNSPLHF
TGTGCCAGCAGCTCACAACCTACACGAAGCTCCTATAATTCACCCCTCCACTTT
>TRBD1|few|TRBJ2-3|TRBV3-1|16
CASSRDRVRDTDTQYF
TGTGCCAGCAGTCGTGACAGGGTCCGGGACACAGATACGCAGTATTTT
>NA|few|TRBJ1-2|TRBV20-1|13
CSASRDPNYGYTF
TGCAGTGCTAGCAGGGACCCGAACTATGGCTACACCTTC